The 24 T cell receptor beta chains given below trace back to one sample, sequenced in a study of beta chain features in type 1 diabetes. Reverse transcription of all isolated RNA meant that expressed TCRB transcripts were sequenced. Clones were read by immunoSEQ multiplex PCR, and TCRdb kept only the in-frame ones, dropping some. The table shows just over 450,000 clones, with approximately 30% occurring only once. Sequencing input: naive CD4+ T cells from blood. The receptors stem from a man aged 18 to 30 in good health.

The chain recombines TRBV7-3 with TRBJ2-1; 8 bases are shared with TRBD1. There are 15 residues in the CDR3. Germline V CDR1 and CDR2: SGHTA, FQGTGA. V dropped 2 bases and J dropped 2; count of bases not matched to a gene: 2. CDR3 loop: CASSLGTGTYNEQFF. Written as DNA, the CDR3 is TGTGCCAGCAGCTTAGGGACAGGTACCTACAATGAGCAGTTCTTC.

The chain links TRBV5-4 to TRBJ2-4; D is unclear. The CDR3 spans 14 residues. V gave up 4 bases and J gave up 0 bases, with 8 bases separating them. CDR1 and CDR2 (germline): SGHNT, YYREEE (reference sequence). The CDR3 protein is CASSQQAAKNIQYF. As DNA, the CDR3 is TGTGCCAGCAGCCAGCAAGCAGCCAAAAACATTCAGTACTTC.

With respect to this clone: The sample contains more than one DNA sequence encoding this CDR3. The V call is TRBV4-2, the J call TRBJ2-7; D unresolved. V lost 3 bases, J lost 3 bases, and 18 bases lay in between. Per the germline V gene, CDR1 is LGHNA and CDR2 is YNFKEQ. The CDR3 contains 16 residues. CDR3 nucleotide sequence: TGTGCCAGCAGCCAGGAAGGACGTCCGCGAGACTACGAGCAGTACTTC. It specifies CASSQEGRPRDYEQYF.

The chain couples TRBV7-9 to TRBJ2-3, with TRBD2 matching 10 bases. This CDR3 region has 16 residues. V dropped 5 bases and J dropped 4; count of bases not matched to a gene: 9. Germline V gene lookup returns CDR1 SEHNR and CDR2 FQNEAQ (reference sequence). The CDR3 nucleotides are TGTGCCAGCAGCCGATTAGCGGGAGGTCTGGCAGATACGCAGTATTTT. Its protein is CASSRLAGGLADTQYF.

The V call is TRBV30, the J call TRBJ2-1; D gene ambiguous. The CDR3 is 12 amino acids. The germline V gene has CDR1 GTSNPN and CDR2 SVGIG (reference sequence). With 0 bases removed from V and 8 bases from J, the gap between germline ends came to 8 bases. CDR3 in DNA: TGTGCCTGGAGTGTAAACCCCCATGAGCAGTTCTTC. Protein product: CAWSVNPHEQFF.

In this sample, this clone turned up a few times. This rearrangement joins TRBV4-2 to TRBJ1-1, with D perhaps TRBD1 (5 bases). Germline CDR1 and CDR2: LGHNA and YNFKEQ. Trimming removed 5 bases at V and 1 base at J, with 14 bases between. The CDR3 sequence is 15 residues long. The CDR3 nucleotides read TGTGCCAGCAGCACCAGGGCCCATTCGAACACTGAAGCTTTCTTT. Translation: CASSTRAHSNTEAFF.

The chain recombines TRBV7-6 with TRBJ2-5; 7 bases map to TRBD1. Trimming at V came to 5 bases and at J to 5 bases, leaving 8 bases not matched to a gene. In germline, CDR1 is SGHVS, CDR2 FNYEAQ. The CDR3 contains 14 residues. The chain's CDR3 is CASSRDRDYETQYF. CDR3 sequence (DNA): TGTGCCAGCAGCAGAGACAGGGATTATGAGACCCAGTACTTC. The variable domain in full, completed from reference TRBV7-6 and TRBJ2-5, reads GAGVSQSPRYKVTKRGQDVALRCDPISGHVSLYWYRQALGQGPEFLTYFNYEAQQDKSGLPNDRFSAERPEGSISTLTIQRTEQRDSAMYRCASSRDRDYETQYFGPGTRLLVL.

There are a few counts of this clone. CDR3 in amino acids: CSASRGTEAFF. The CDR3 bases are TGCAGTGCTAGCAGGGGTACTGAAGCTTTCTTT. The chain couples TRBV20-1 to TRBJ1-1; maybe TRBD1 (6 bases). CDR3 length: 11 amino acids. The V gene's germline CDR1 is DFQATT and CDR2 SNEGSKA (reference sequence). The ends were cut back, 3 bases at V and 5 bases at J, with 7 bases in the middle.

A few counts support this clone. The chain recombines TRBV30 with TRBJ1-1; D gene ambiguous. The germline CDR1 and CDR2 sequences are GTSNPN and SVGIG (reference sequence). This CDR3 contains 13 residues. Between the trimmed V and J ends, which lost 2 bases and 1 base, there was a span of 8 bases. CDR3 in DNA: TGTGCCTGGAGTAAACAAAAGAACACTGAAGCTTTCTTT. Translated: CAWSKQKNTEAFF.

This clone was counted a few times. J is TRBJ2-4 and V is TRBV27; 12 bases agree with TRBD2. J was trimmed by 9 bases and V by 6 bases; bases with no gene match: 6. The CDR3 has 14 amino acids. CDR1 is MNHEY and CDR2 is SMNVEV in the germline V gene (reference sequence). CDR3: CASRRLAGVGIQYF. The CDR3 DNA reads as TGTGCCAGCAGGAGACTAGCGGGAGTTGGCATTCAGTACTTC.

V is TRBV2 and J is TRBJ1-1; 9 bases line up with TRBD1. This CDR3 is built from 14 residues. Germline CDR1 reads SNHLY; CDR2 reads FYNNEI. V lost 7 bases to trimming and J lost 5 bases; unmatched junction nucleotides: 8. CDR3 DNA: TGTGCCAGCATGATTGACAGGGGGTGGACTGAAGCTTTCTTT. This sequence encodes CASMIDRGWTEAFF.

V gene TRBV5-4 combines with J gene TRBJ2-7; D possibly corresponds to TRBD2 (5 bases). Germline V gene data show CDR1 as SGHNT and CDR2 as YYREEE (reference sequence). This CDR3 is 15 amino acids long. The V and J ends lost 4 bases and 0 bases respectively, with 14 bases between them. CDR3 protein: CASSQQQRPSYEQYF. DNA for the CDR3: TGTGCCAGCAGCCAGCAGCAGCGGCCCTCCTACGAGCAGTACTTC.

The chain links TRBV7-2 to TRBJ2-7, with D possibly being TRBD1 (5 bases). Germline CDR1 and CDR2: SGHTA and FQGNSA. V lost 5 bases, J lost 4 bases, and 12 bases lay in between. The CDR3 contains 13 residues. The CDR3 sequence: CASSPRDPYEQYF. DNA for the CDR3: TGTGCCAGCAGCCCCAGGGATCCATACGAGCAGTACTTC.

The chain is built from TRBV13 and TRBJ2-7; no clear D. Trimming pared 2 bases from V and 5 bases from J, leaving 19 bases between. The CDR3 length is 16 residues. CDR1 is PRHDT and CDR2 is FYEKMQ in the germline V gene (reference sequence). CDR3 region: CASSLSIIGEIHEQYF. The CDR3 bases are TGTGCCAGCAGCTTATCGATCATTGGAGAAATCCACGAGCAGTACTTC.

J is TRBJ2-1 and V is TRBV5-1, with 8 bases that match TRBD1. The CDR3 sequence is 16 residues long. J lost 0 bases, V lost 4 bases, and 6 bases had no gene match. Per germline, CDR1 SGHRS and CDR2 YFSETQ. CDR3 protein: CASSLTGGSSYNEQFF. Here the CDR3 DNA reads TGCGCCAGCAGCCTCACAGGGGGGAGCTCCTACAATGAGCAGTTCTTC.

The gene calls are TRBV5-6 and TRBJ2-1, with 8 bases identical to TRBD2. Germline CDR1 SGHDT, CDR2 YYEEEE. The junction had 6 bases not matched to a gene; V was cut back by 0 bases and J by 7 bases. The CDR3 contains 15 residues. CDR3 sequence: CASSLEALAGNEQFF. The CDR3 coding sequence is TGTGCCAGCAGCTTGGAAGCTCTAGCGGGTAATGAGCAGTTCTTC.

Comments on this clone: Other DNA sequences within the sample encode an identical CDR3. This chain's CDR3 is CASSVAAGAQETQYF. CDR3 DNA: TGTGCCAGCAGCGTAGCTGCGGGAGCGCAAGAGACCCAGTACTTC. The chain recombines TRBV9 with TRBJ2-5, with 7 positions matching TRBD2. CDR3 length: 15 residues. J lost 2 bases, V lost 0 bases, and 4 bases had no gene match. The germline V gene has CDR1 SGDLS and CDR2 YYNGEE.

With respect to this clone: Other DNA sequences in this specimen translate into the identical CDR3. The rearrangement links TRBV9 to TRBJ2-3, with 11 bases aligning to TRBD2. The germline CDR1 and CDR2 sequences are SGDLS and YYNGEE. The CDR3 runs 13 residues. J lost 5 bases, V lost 4 bases, and 0 bases had no gene match. The CDR3: CASSLAGGDTQYF. The CDR3 nucleotides are TGTGCCAGCAGCCTAGCGGGAGGAGATACGCAGTATTTT.

This chain links TRBV15 with TRBJ2-5; TRBD2 matches 9 bases. CDR1 and CDR2 (germline): LNHNV, YYDKDF (reference sequence). The CDR3 contains 15 residues. Germline trimming cut 2 bases from V and 4 bases from J; bases unmatched to any gene: 5. The DNA of the CDR3 is TGTGCCACCAGCAGACCCCTAGCGGGACTAGAGACCCAGTACTTC. It encodes CATSRPLAGLETQYF.

The genes are TRBV25-1 and TRBJ2-3; 12 bases match TRBD2. The trim removed 3 bases at V and 3 bases at J, leaving 4 bases unmatched. The CDR3 spans 16 residues. Germline V gives CDR1 MGHDK, CDR2 SYGVNS. The CDR3 DNA follows: TGTGCCAGCAGTGACGCCCTAGCGGGAGGGACAGATACGCAGTATTTT. Its translation: CASSDALAGGTDTQYF.

This clone was counted only a few times. This chain links TRBV9 with TRBJ1-1, with 9 bases identical to TRBD1. V trimming: 5 bases; J trimming: 2 bases; junction bases outside the gene matches: 7. Germline CDR1 SGDLS, CDR2 YYNGEE. CDR3 size: 15 residues. The CDR3 region has the DNA TGTGCCAGCAGTTACCGGGACAGGGTAAACACTGAAGCTTTCTTT. Translation gives CASSYRDRVNTEAFF.

The chain has TRBV29-1 and TRBJ2-7; D is possibly TRBD1 (6 bases). There are 12 residues in the CDR3. The germline V gene encodes CDR1 SQVTM and CDR2 ANQGSEA. Trimming stripped 4 bases from V and 3 bases from J, with 10 bases between. In nucleotides, the CDR3 is TGCAGCGTTGGACAGGTGGTCTACGAGCAGTACTTC. It encodes CSVGQVVYEQYF.

V usage is TRBV10-3 and J usage is TRBJ2-7; D remains ambiguous. Per germline, CDR1 ENHRY and CDR2 SYGVKD. V was trimmed by 1 base and J by 3 bases, leaving 10 bases between them. This CDR3 comprises 14 residues. CDR3 protein: CAISEFQDGYEQYF. CDR3 nucleotide sequence: TGTGCCATCAGTGAGTTTCAAGACGGCTACGAGCAGTACTTC.

There are a few counts of this clone. V usage is TRBV6-1 and J usage is TRBJ1-5; no clear D gene. Trimming left V 0 bases short and J 1 base short, with 10 bases between. The CDR3 has 16 residues. Germline assignment: CDR1 MNHNS and CDR2 SASEGT. CDR3 DNA: TGTGCCAGCAGTGAAGCCGGAGGTTGGAGCAATCAGCCCCAGCATTTT. Translating it yields CASSEAGGWSNQPQHF.